A single sample gave rise to the 9 T cell receptor beta chains below, sequenced in a study of blood T cell repertoires in COVID-19. Assay: immunoSEQ multiplex PCR; the TCRdb copy retains only in-frame clones and omits some. The table records about 300,000 clones, 84% of them present only once. Sequenced: peripheral blood. The source of these receptors is a human donor with COVID-19, enrolled during active disease. The donor label of this sample is uncertain.

The chain couples TRBV6-5 to TRBJ2-7; D might be TRBD2 (5 bases). Germline V lookup: CDR1 MNHEY, CDR2 SVGAGI. With 5 bases removed from V and 3 bases from J, the gap between germline ends came to 17 bases. CDR3 length: 15 amino acids. The CDR3 region has the DNA TGTGCCAGCAGTCGTCCTGGTCAGGCGGGCTACGAGCAGTACTTC. This encodes CASSRPGQAGYEQYF.

The chain is built from TRBV5-1 and TRBJ2-7; TRBD2 matches 10 bases. V lost 7 bases to trimming and J lost 6 bases; unmatched junction nucleotides: 10. CDR1 and CDR2 (germline): SGHRS, YFSETQ. The CDR3 runs 14 residues. CDR3 DNA sequence: TGCGCCAGCTCTACCGGGACTAGCGTATCCGAGCAGTACTTC. Translation gives CASSTGTSVSEQYF. Full variable domain (rest looked up from reference TRBV5-1 and TRBJ2-7): KAGVTQTPRYLIKTRGQQVTLSCSPISGHRSVSWYQQTPGQGLQFLFEYFSETQRNKGNFPGRFSGRQFSNSRSEMNVSTLELGDSALYLCASSTGTSVSEQYFGPGTRLTVT.

The V and J genes are TRBV5-4 and TRBJ2-7; D is unclear. The V gene's germline CDR1 is SGHNT and CDR2 YYREEE (reference sequence). This CDR3 contains 15 residues. The V end was cut by 1 base, the J end by 0 bases, with 11 bases between. The CDR3 spells CASSLSRSSSYEQYF. The CDR3 coding sequence is TGTGCCAGCAGCTTGTCGCGGTCCTCCTCCTACGAGCAGTACTTC.

This clone was detected only a few times. The rearrangement joins TRBV7-2 to TRBJ2-7; 7 bases fit TRBD1. V lost 7 bases and J lost 5; bases outside the gene matches: 2. Looked up from germline, CDR1 is SGHTA and CDR2 is FQGNSA. CDR3 length: 11 amino acids. The CDR3 sequence: CASIQGDEQYF. The CDR3 region has the DNA TGTGCCAGCATCCAGGGGGACGAGCAGTACTTC.

This rearrangement joins TRBV7-3 to TRBJ2-2; tentatively, D is TRBD1 (6 bases). Per the germline V gene, CDR1 is SGHTA and CDR2 is FQGTGA. The CDR3 totals 15 residues. V was trimmed by 5 bases and J by 2 bases, leaving 12 bases between them. CDR3 loop: CASSNTGFNTGELFF. Here the CDR3 DNA reads TGTGCCAGCAGCAACACAGGGTTCAACACCGGGGAGCTGTTTTTT.

The rearrangement uses TRBV12-5 and TRBJ1-5, with D uncertain. V was trimmed by 2 bases and J by 4 bases, leaving 12 bases between them. The germline V gene has CDR1 LGHNT and CDR2 FRNRAP. The CDR3 contains 15 residues. The CDR3 is CASGLISPGNQPQHF. The CDR3 bases are TGTGCTAGTGGTTTGATTTCCCCGGGTAATCAGCCCCAGCATTTT. The full variable domain, its missing parts supplied by reference TRBV12-5 and TRBJ1-5, is DARVTQTPRHKVTEMGQEVTMRCQPILGHNTVFWYRQTMMQGLELLAYFRNRAPLDDSGMPKDRFSAEMPDATLATLKIQPSEPRDSAVYFCASGLISPGNQPQHFGDGTRLSIL.

V and J are TRBV6-5 and TRBJ1-1; D unclear. CDR3 length: 14 residues. Germline V gene sequence: CDR1 MNHEY, CDR2 SVGAGI. V lost 5 bases to trimming and J lost 4 bases, with 14 bases between them. This CDR3 reads CASSPTRRSTEAFF. The CDR3 DNA is TGTGCCAGCAGTCCAACCCGGAGGAGCACTGAAGCTTTCTTT.

The chain carries TRBV6-2 or TRBV6-3 and TRBJ2-5; 8 nucleotides match TRBD1. This CDR3 is 14 amino acids long. CDR1 MNHEY and CDR2 SVGEGT come from the germline V gene. The ends lost 4 bases at V and 4 bases at J; junction bases unmatched: 5. The CDR3 DNA reads TGTGCCAGCAGTTCACAGGGGGGAGGAGAGACCCAGTACTTC. It encodes CASSSQGGGETQYF.

This chain links TRBV2 with TRBJ2-1; TRBD2 is a possible D gene (5 bases). V lost 5 bases to trimming and J lost 5 bases, with 16 bases between them. The CDR3 runs 15 residues. CDR1 and CDR2 (germline): SNHLY, FYNNEI. CDR3 nucleotide sequence: TGTGCCAGCAGTACACCGAGGGAGCGAGACAATGAGCAGTTCTTC. Residues: CASSTPRERDNEQFF.